Following are 8 T cell receptor beta chains from one sample sequenced in a study of graft-versus-host responses after intestinal transplantation. Their recognized antigens are unknown. Assay used: immunoSEQ multiplex PCR; TCRdb lists only in-frame clones, some missing. The sample has 100,000 to 110,000 clones; about 90% are singletons. Here the sequenced sample was unstimulated CD4+ T cells sorted from spleen or lymph node cells, taken before transplant. The receptors shown here come from a human donor who was the organ donor for an intestinal transplant.

This chain uses TRBV18 with TRBJ2-1, with a tentative D call TRBD2 (6 bases). There are 16 residues in the CDR3. CDR1 is KGHSH, CDR2 LQKENI, per germline. V lost 5 bases and J lost 8, with 22 bases in between. CDR3 residues: CASSADRRVPGDEQFF. The CDR3 DNA reads TGTGCCAGCTCAGCCGATAGGCGCGTGCCGGGAGATGAGCAGTTCTTC.

The chain carries TRBV15 and TRBJ2-1; tentative D call: TRBD2 (7 bases). The CDR3 has 16 amino acids. V dropped 7 bases and J dropped 2 bases, with 18 bases sitting between them. Germline assignment: CDR1 LNHNV and CDR2 YYDKDF (reference sequence). The DNA of the CDR3 is TGTGCCACCACCCCGGGCGGGGGCCCTACCTACAATGAGCAGTTCTTC. This translates into CATTPGGGPTYNEQFF.

The genes are TRBV7-2 and TRBJ2-3; TRBD2 matches 8 bases. This CDR3 comprises 16 residues. CDR1 is SGHTA, CDR2 FQGNSA, per germline. V shed 5 bases and J 6 bases; nucleotides not matched to a gene: 13. The CDR3 spells CASSARKGLVSDTQYF. The CDR3 nucleotides are TGTGCCAGCAGCGCCCGGAAGGGACTAGTTAGCGATACGCAGTATTTT.

This clone was counted between two and nine times. The chain links TRBV30 to TRBJ2-6; TRBD1 matches 10 bases. The J segment lost 0 bases and the V segment lost 8 bases, leaving 4 bases of the junction unmatched. This CDR3 comprises 15 residues. CDR1 GTSNPN and CDR2 SVGIG come from the germline V gene (reference sequence). DNA for the CDR3: TGTGCCCGAGACAGGGGGCACTCTGGGGCCAACGTCCTGACTTTC. This encodes CARDRGHSGANVLTF.

V gene TRBV7-9 combines with J gene TRBJ1-2; D is possibly TRBD1 (6 bases). This CDR3 comprises 15 residues. In germline, CDR1 is SEHNR, CDR2 FQNEAQ (reference sequence). Trimming removed 0 bases at V and 6 bases at J, with 14 bases between. CDR3: CASSLATGGADGYTF. Written as DNA, the CDR3 is TGTGCCAGCAGCTTAGCGACGGGGGGGGCAGATGGCTACACCTTC.

The genes are TRBV6-5 and TRBJ1-2; D remains ambiguous. Germline CDR1 reads MNHEY; CDR2 reads SVGAGI. V was trimmed by 0 bases and J by 2 bases, leaving 7 bases between them. This CDR3 region has 14 residues. The CDR3 coding sequence is TGTGCCAGCAGTTACTCGGGCAGCAACTATGGCTACACCTTC. The encoded protein is CASSYSGSNYGYTF.

The chain joins TRBV9 to TRBJ2-1, with D possibly TRBD1 on 5 matching bases. This CDR3 has 14 residues. The V gene lost 0 bases and the J gene lost 5 bases, with 9 bases spanning the gap. CDR1 SGDLS and CDR2 YYNGEE come from the germline V gene. The chain's CDR3 is CASSVGGLNNEQFF. DNA for the CDR3: TGTGCCAGCAGCGTAGGGGGCTTGAACAATGAGCAGTTCTTC.

The chain has TRBV5-6 and TRBJ1-3; the D gene is possibly TRBD1 (6 bases). V was trimmed by 4 bases and J by 1 base, leaving 12 bases between them. This CDR3 contains 15 residues. The V gene's germline CDR1 is SGHDT and CDR2 YYEEEE. This CDR3 is CASSPVQGSGNTIYF. The DNA of the CDR3 is TGTGCCAGCAGCCCCGTACAGGGTTCTGGAAACACCATATATTTT.